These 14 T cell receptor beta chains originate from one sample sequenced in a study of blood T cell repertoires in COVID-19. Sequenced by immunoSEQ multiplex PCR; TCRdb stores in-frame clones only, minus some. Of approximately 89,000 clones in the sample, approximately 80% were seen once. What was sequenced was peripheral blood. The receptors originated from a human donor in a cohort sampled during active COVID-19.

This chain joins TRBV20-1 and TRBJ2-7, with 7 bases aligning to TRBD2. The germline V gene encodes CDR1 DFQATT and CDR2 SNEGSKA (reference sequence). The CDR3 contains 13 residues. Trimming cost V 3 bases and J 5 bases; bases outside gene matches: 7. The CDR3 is CSASSRGSNEQYF. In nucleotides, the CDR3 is TGCAGTGCTAGTTCCCGCGGGAGCAACGAGCAGTACTTC.

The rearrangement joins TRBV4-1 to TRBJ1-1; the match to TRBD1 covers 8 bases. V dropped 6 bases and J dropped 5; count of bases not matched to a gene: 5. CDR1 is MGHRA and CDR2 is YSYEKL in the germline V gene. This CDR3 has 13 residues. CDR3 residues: CASRQGDYTEAFF. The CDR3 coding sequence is TGCGCCAGCAGACAGGGGGACTATACTGAAGCTTTCTTT.

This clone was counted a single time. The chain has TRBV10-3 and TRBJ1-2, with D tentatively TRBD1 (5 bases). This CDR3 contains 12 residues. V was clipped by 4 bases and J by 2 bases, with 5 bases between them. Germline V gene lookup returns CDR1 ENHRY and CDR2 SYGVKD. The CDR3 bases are TGTGCCATCAGTGGACAGAACTATGGCTACACCTTC. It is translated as CAISGQNYGYTF.

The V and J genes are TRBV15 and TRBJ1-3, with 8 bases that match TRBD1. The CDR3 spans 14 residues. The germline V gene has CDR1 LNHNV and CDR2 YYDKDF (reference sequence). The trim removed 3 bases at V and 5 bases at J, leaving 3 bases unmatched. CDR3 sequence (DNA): TGTGCCACCAGCAGTAGCAGGGGGCGAAACACCATATATTTT. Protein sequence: CATSSSRGRNTIYF.

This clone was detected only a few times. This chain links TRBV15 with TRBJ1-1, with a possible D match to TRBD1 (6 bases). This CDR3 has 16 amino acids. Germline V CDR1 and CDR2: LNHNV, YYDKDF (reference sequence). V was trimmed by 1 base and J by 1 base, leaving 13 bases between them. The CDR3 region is CATSRARGGTNTEAFF. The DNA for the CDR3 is TGTGCCACCAGCAGAGCCAGGGGAGGGACGAACACTGAAGCTTTCTTT.

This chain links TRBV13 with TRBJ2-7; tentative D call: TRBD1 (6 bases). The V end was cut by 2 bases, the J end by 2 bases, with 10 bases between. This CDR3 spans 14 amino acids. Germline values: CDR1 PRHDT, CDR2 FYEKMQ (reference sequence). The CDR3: CASSLPGQPYEQYF. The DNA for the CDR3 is TGTGCCAGCAGCTTACCGGGACAACCCTACGAGCAGTACTTC.

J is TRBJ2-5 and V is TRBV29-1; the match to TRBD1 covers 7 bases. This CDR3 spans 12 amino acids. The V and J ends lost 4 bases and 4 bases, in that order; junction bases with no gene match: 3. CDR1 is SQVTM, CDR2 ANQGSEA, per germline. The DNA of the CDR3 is TGCAGCGTTGGTAGACAGGGAGAGACCCAGTACTTC. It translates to CSVGRQGETQYF. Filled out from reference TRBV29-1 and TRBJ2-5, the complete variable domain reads SAVISQKPSRDICQRGTSLTIQCQVDSQVTMMFWYRQQPGQSLTLIATANQGSEATYESGFVIDKFPISRPNLTFSTLTVSNMSPEDSSIYLCSVGRQGETQYFGPGTRLLVL.

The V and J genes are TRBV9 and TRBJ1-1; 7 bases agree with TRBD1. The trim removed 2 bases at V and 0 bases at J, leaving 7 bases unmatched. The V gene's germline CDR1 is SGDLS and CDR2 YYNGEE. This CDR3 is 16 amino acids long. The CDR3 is CASSVRQGLLNTEAFF. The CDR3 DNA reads TGTGCCAGCAGCGTGAGACAGGGCCTCTTGAACACTGAAGCTTTCTTT.

CDR3 sequence reads: CASDRGTEAFF. DNA of the CDR3: TGTGCCAGCGACAGGGGCACTGAAGCTTTCTTT. This chain uses TRBV30 with TRBJ1-1; 8 bases fit TRBD1. This CDR3 is built from 11 residues. Per germline, CDR1 GTSNPN and CDR2 SVGIG (reference sequence). V lost 8 bases and J lost 4; bases outside the gene matches: 3. Drawing the rest from reference TRBV30 and TRBJ1-1, the complete variable domain is SQTIHQWPATLVQPVGSPLSLECTVEGTSNPNLYWYRQAAGRGLQLLFYSVGIGQISSEVPQNLSASRPQDRQFILSSKKLLLSDSGFYLCASDRGTEAFFGQGTRLTVV.

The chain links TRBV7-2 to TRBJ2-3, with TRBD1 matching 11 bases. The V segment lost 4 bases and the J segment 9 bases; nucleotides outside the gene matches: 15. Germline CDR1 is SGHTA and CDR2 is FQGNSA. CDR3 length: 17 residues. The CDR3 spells CASSSAGQGARKATQYF. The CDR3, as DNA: TGTGCCAGCAGCTCTGCCGGACAGGGGGCTCGGAAGGCGACGCAGTATTTT.

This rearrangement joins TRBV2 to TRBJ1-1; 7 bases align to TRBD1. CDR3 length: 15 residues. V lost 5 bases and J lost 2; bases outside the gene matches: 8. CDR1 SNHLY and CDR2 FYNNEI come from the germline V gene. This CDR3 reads CASSHPGQVNTEAFF. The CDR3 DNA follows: TGTGCCAGCAGTCACCCCGGACAGGTTAACACTGAAGCTTTCTTT. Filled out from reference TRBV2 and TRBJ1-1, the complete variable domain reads EPEVTQTPSHQVTQMGQEVILRCVPISNHLYFYWYRQILGQKVEFLVSFYNNEISEKSEIFDDQFSVERPDGSNFTLKIRSTKLEDSAMYFCASSHPGQVNTEAFFGQGTRLTVV.

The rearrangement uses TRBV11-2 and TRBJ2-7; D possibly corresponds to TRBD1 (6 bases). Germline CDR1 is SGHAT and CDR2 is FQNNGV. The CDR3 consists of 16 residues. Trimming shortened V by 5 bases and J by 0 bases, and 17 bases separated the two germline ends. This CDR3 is CASSAAPDRYSYEQYF. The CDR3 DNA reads TGTGCCAGCAGCGCCGCTCCCGACAGGTACTCCTACGAGCAGTACTTC.

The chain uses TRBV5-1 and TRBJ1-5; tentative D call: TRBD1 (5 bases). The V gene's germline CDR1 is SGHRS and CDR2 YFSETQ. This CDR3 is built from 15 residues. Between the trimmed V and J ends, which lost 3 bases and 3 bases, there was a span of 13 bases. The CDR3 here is CASSSVGGYNQPQHF. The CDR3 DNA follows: TGCGCCAGCAGCTCCGTCGGGGGTTACAATCAGCCCCAGCATTTT.

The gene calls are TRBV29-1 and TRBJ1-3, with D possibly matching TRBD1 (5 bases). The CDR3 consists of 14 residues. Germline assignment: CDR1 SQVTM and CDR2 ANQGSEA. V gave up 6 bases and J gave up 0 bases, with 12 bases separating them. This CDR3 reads CSVDDRDSGNTIYF. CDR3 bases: TGCAGCGTAGATGACAGAGACTCTGGAAACACCATATATTTT. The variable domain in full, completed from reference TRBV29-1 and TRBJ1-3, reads SAVISQKPSRDICQRGTSLTIQCQVDSQVTMMFWYRQQPGQSLTLIATANQGSEATYESGFVIDKFPISRPNLTFSTLTVSNMSPEDSSIYLCSVDDRDSGNTIYFGEGSWLTVV.